The following is a T cell receptor (beta chain) sequence with its context. The source of the sample is a study of control samples from healthy donors and cancer patients. Sequencing was performed with immunoSEQ multiplex PCR; in TCRdb, only in-frame clones are kept and a portion is missing. The sample lists some 120,000 clones, about nine tenths occurring once. The CDR3 sequence is 16 residues long. The J segment lost 6 bases and the V segment lost 0 bases, leaving 4 bases of the junction unmatched. Per the germline V gene, CDR1 is LGHNA and CDR2 is YSLEER. This TCR derives from a man aged 18 to 29 in good health. Sequencing was performed on blood. This rearrangement joins TRBV4-3 to TRBJ2-3, with 12 bases identical to TRBD2. CDR3 loop: CASSQELAGGRDTQYF. The CDR3, as DNA: TGCGCCAGCAGCCAAGAACTAGCGGGAGGTCGGGATACGCAGTATTTT.